A single sample is the source of the 5 T cell receptor beta chains below, sequenced in a study of T cells in Graves' hyperthyroidism and ophthalmopathy. TCR beta CDR3 regions were amplified from RNA transcripts. Carried out on the TCR CDR3, a first-round RT-PCR used the HTBI primer set. MiXCR, run by TCRdb on the multiplex PCR reads, gives a single entry per CDR3 protein. The sample lists hundreds of thousands of distinct CDR3 sequences, approximately 14% seen once, with roughly 26% in the top ten. The sequenced material came from blood. The receptors here all came from a woman aged 18 to 35 with Graves' hyperthyroidism that later progressed to Graves' ophthalmopathy.

The J gene is TRBJ2-1, the V gene TRBV14, with 8 nucleotides matching TRBD2. J lost 3 bases, V lost 2 bases, and 3 bases had no gene match. This CDR3 is built from 15 residues. The germline CDR1 and CDR2 sequences are SGHDN and FVKESK. CDR3 protein: CASSQLREGYNEQFF. The DNA for the CDR3 is TGTGCCAGCAGCCAACTCCGGGAGGGCTACAATGAGCAGTTCTTC.

This clonotype was recorded many times. The V call is TRBV7-8, the J call TRBJ2-1, with D maybe TRBD2 (6 bases). The germline V gene has CDR1 SGHVS and CDR2 FQNEAQ. The CDR3 runs to 13 residues. V dropped 9 bases and J dropped 7 bases, with 16 bases sitting between them. CDR3 residues: CASRRGSLNEQFF. The CDR3 DNA reads as TGTGCCAGTCGGAGGGGATCCCTTAATGAGCAGTTCTTC.

V is TRBV7-9 and J is TRBJ2-7; D gene uncertain. V was shortened by 1 base and J by 6 bases, with 10 bases between the two germline ends. CDR3 length equals 13 residues. Germline V CDR1 and CDR2: SEHNR, FQNEAQ (reference sequence). The CDR3 spells CASSLVAGAEQYF. The CDR3 nucleotides read TGTGCCAGCAGCTTAGTAGCAGGAGCCGAGCAGTACTTC.

This clonotype was found once. V gene TRBV7-9 combines with J gene TRBJ2-5; TRBD1 agrees at 10 bases. Germline V lookup: CDR1 SEHNR, CDR2 FQNEAQ (reference sequence). The CDR3 runs 15 residues. Trimming cost V 3 bases and J 5 bases; bases outside gene matches: 6. The DNA for the CDR3 is TGTGCCAGCAGCTTCTGGGACAGGGGAGTGGAGACCCAGTACTTC. Protein product: CASSFWDRGVETQYF. Full variable domain (missing parts from reference TRBV7-9 and TRBJ2-5): DTGVSQNPRHKITKRGQNVTFRCDPISEHNRLYWYRQTLGQGPEFLTYFQNEAQLEKSRLLSDRFSAERPKGSFSTLEIQRTEQGDSAMYLCASSFWDRGVETQYFGPGTRLLVL.

The J gene is TRBJ2-2, the V gene TRBV20-1, with 7 bases that match TRBD2. V lost 0 bases and J lost 4; bases outside the gene matches: 8. CDR3 length equals 16 residues. Germline assignment: CDR1 DFQATT and CDR2 SNEGSKA (reference sequence). CDR3 amino acids: CSARDWAGDGTGELFF. The DNA of the CDR3 is TGCAGTGCTAGAGATTGGGCGGGAGATGGCACCGGGGAGCTGTTTTTT.